This passage covers 7 T cell receptor beta chains from one sample sequenced in a study of cytotoxic CD8 clonotypes in ibrutinib-treated CLL. The table came from immunoSEQ multiplex PCR; TCRdb's copy has only in-frame clones and leaves some out. The repertoire holds 65,000 to 85,000 clones, about nine tenths seen once, with 3.1% in the top ten. The sample was PBMCs, taken after 12 months of ibrutinib treatment. These receptors originate from a human donor with chronic lymphocytic leukemia.

V gene TRBV28 combines with J gene TRBJ2-1; D is perhaps TRBD1 (7 bases). The CDR3 is 16 residues long. Trimming pared 1 base from V and 7 bases from J, leaving 17 bases between. Germline V CDR1 and CDR2: MDHEN, SYDVKM. The CDR3 DNA follows: TGTGCCAGCAGTTTATATGGCAGGGGGGTAGAAAATGAGCAGTTCTTC. This encodes CASSLYGRGVENEQFF.

The chain recombines TRBV29-1 with TRBJ2-5, with TRBD2 matching over 15 bases. The CDR3 spans 15 residues. Germline lookup yields CDR1 SQVTM and CDR2 ANQGSEA. V shed 6 bases, J shed 4 bases, and the junction held 6 bases outside the gene matches. The chain's CDR3 is CSVAGTSGRSETQYF. The CDR3 DNA follows: TGCAGCGTAGCAGGGACTAGCGGGAGGTCAGAGACCCAGTACTTC.

The chain carries TRBV29-1 and TRBJ2-2; the D gene is possibly TRBD2 (5 bases). CDR3 length equals 15 residues. V shed 2 bases and J shed 4 bases, with 14 bases lying between them. Germline values: CDR1 SQVTM, CDR2 ANQGSEA. The CDR3 DNA follows: TGCAGCGTTGAATCGTGGGTGGCGGGCACCGGGGAGCTGTTTTTT. Its translation: CSVESWVAGTGELFF.

This clone was detected once. The gene calls are TRBV7-3 and TRBJ1-1; D ambiguous. Germline CDR1 reads SGHTA; CDR2 reads FQGTGA. Trimming removed 4 bases from V and 1 base from J, with 7 bases in between. CDR3 size: 13 residues. The CDR3 reads CASSSAGNTEAFF. CDR3 sequence (DNA): TGTGCCAGCAGCTCCGCCGGGAACACTGAAGCTTTCTTT.

The chain uses TRBV7-2 and TRBJ1-1; 7 bases agree with TRBD1. J was trimmed by 0 bases and V by 6 bases; bases with no gene match: 7. This CDR3 contains 15 residues. In germline, CDR1 is SGHTA, CDR2 FQGNSA. This chain's CDR3 is CASRIQGSVNTEAFF. The DNA of the CDR3 is TGTGCCAGCAGAATACAGGGGTCGGTGAACACTGAAGCTTTCTTT.

This chain joins TRBV9 and TRBJ1-1; D ambiguous. Germline CDR1 SGDLS, CDR2 YYNGEE. The CDR3 spans 13 residues. Deletions cut 2 bases from V and 1 base from J, with 6 bases between. As DNA, the CDR3 is TGTGCCAGCAGCGTGACATCGAACACTGAAGCTTTCTTT. This translates into CASSVTSNTEAFF.

This chain uses TRBV25-1 with TRBJ1-4; the D gene is possibly TRBD1 (5 bases). Germline V lookup: CDR1 MGHDK, CDR2 SYGVNS. V was shortened by 3 bases and J by 8 bases, with 19 bases between the two germline ends. The CDR3 has 16 residues. CDR3 DNA sequence: TGTGCCAGCAGTGATACTGACAGCCTATATGTAGAAAAACTGTTTTTT. This codes for CASSDTDSLYVEKLFF. The variable domain in full, with the rest retrieved from reference TRBV25-1 and TRBJ1-4, is EADIYQTPRYLVIGTGKKITLECSQTMGHDKMYWYQQDPGMELHLIHYSYGVNSTEKGDLSSESTVSRIRTEHFPLTLESARPSHTSQYLCASSDTDSLYVEKLFFGSGTQLSVL.